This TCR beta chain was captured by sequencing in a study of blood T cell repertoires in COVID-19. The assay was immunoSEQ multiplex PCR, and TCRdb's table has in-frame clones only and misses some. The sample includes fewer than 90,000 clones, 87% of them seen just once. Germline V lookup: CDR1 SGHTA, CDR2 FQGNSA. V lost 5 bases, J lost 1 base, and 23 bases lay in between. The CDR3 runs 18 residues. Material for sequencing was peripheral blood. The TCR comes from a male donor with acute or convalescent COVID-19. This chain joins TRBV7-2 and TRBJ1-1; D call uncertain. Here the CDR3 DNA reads TGTGCCAGCAGCCGCAAGGGAGGGAGTCTCGCGGGGAACACTGAAGCTTTCTTT. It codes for CASSRKGGSLAGNTEAFF.